A selection of T cell receptor beta chains follows, all from one sample in a study of siplizumab effects on memory and regulatory T cells. Assay: immunoSEQ multiplex PCR; the TCRdb copy retains only in-frame clones and omits some. The sample has approximately 100,000 clones, 92% seen once. The source material was Tregs sorted from blood. All receptors derive from a human donor in good health. CDR3s include the opening cysteine and the closing phenylalanine or tryptophan. The D gene is left open where the match is weak. Only part of the rows carry a size: once, few, many, or a class if the clone is expanded.

few | TRBJ2-7 | TRBD2 | TRBV19 | CASSRTSGRYEQYF | TGTGCCAGTAGTCGGACTAGCGGGAGGTACGAGCAGTACTTC
. | TRBJ1-1 | . | TRBV9 | CASSVGGLGTEAFF | TGTGCCAGCAGCGTGGGGGGGCTTGGGACTGAAGCTTTCTTT
once | TRBJ1-5 | . | TRBV28 | CASNRWTTASNQPQHF | TGTGCCAGCAACAGGTGGACCACGGCTAGCAATCAGCCCCAGCATTTT
. | TRBJ2-1 | . | TRBV27 | CASRPDGAYNEQFF | TGTGCCAGCAGGCCTGACGGGGCCTACAATGAGCAGTTCTTC
. | TRBJ1-6 | . | TRBV5-1 | CASSLDRDNSPLHF | TGCGCCAGCAGCTTGGACAGGGATAATTCACCCCTCCACTTT
. | TRBJ1-5 | . | TRBV10-3 | CAISEWSDNQPQHF | TGTGCCATCAGTGAGTGGTCAGACAATCAGCCCCAGCATTTT
. | TRBJ2-7 | TRBD2 | TRBV6-5 | CASSRSPGLGYEQYF | TGTGCCAGCAGTCGGTCACCGGGACTAGGTTACGAGCAGTACTTC
. | TRBJ1-1 | . | TRBV12-5 | CASGTGNTEAFF | TGTGCTAGTGGGACAGGGAACACTGAAGCTTTCTTT
. | TRBJ2-3 | TRBD1 | TRBV18 | CASSATGDTQYF | TGTGCCAGCTCAGCGACAGGGGATACGCAGTATTTT
once | TRBJ2-7 | TRBD2 | TRBV7-2 | CASSFMPPSGFSEQYF | TGTGCCAGCAGCTTTATGCCGCCTAGCGGGTTCTCCGAGCAGTACTTC
. | TRBJ1-1 | TRBD1 | TRBV7-9 | CASSFEGALTEAFF | TGTGCCAGCAGCTTTGAGGGGGCACTCACTGAAGCTTTCTTT
. | TRBJ2-5 | . | TRBV7-7 | CASSLGPPRGPRETQYF | TGTGCTAGCAGCTTAGGACCCCCAAGGGGTCCGCGAGAGACCCAGTACTTC
. | TRBJ1-5 | . | TRBV6-1 | CASRLAGVYSQPQHF | TGTGCCAGCAGATTGGCTGGGGTCTATAGTCAGCCCCAGCATTTT
. | TRBJ2-7 | . | TRBV11-2 | CASSSSLGRLNSYEQYF | .
. | TRBJ2-7 | . | TRBV10-3 | CAISESPGALTYEQYF | TGTGCCATCAGTGAGTCTCCAGGGGCCCTAACCTACGAGCAGTACTTC
. | TRBJ1-1 | . | TRBV7-3 | CASSYDRGTEAFF | TGTGCCAGCAGCTACGACAGAGGTACTGAAGCTTTCTTT
. | TRBJ2-3 | . | TRBV5-1 | CASSLVPNTDTQYF | TGCGCCAGCAGCTTGGTACCGAACACAGATACGCAGTATTTT
. | TRBJ2-6 | . | TRBV9 | CASSSLTGRPGANVLTF | TGTGCCAGCAGCTCACTGACGGGGAGGCCTGGGGCCAACGTCCTGACTTTC
. | TRBJ2-3 | TRBD2 | TRBV7-9 | CASSLALLAGDTDTQYF | TGTGCCAGCAGCTTAGCGCTACTAGCGGGAGACACAGATACGCAGTATTTT
. | TRBJ2-7 | . | TRBV30 | CAWSVLGHNPQYF | TGTGCCTGGAGTGTACTAGGACACAACCCCCAGTACTTC
few | TRBJ1-1 | . | TRBV19 | CASSKWGRADTEAFF | TGTGCCAGTAGTAAATGGGGCAGGGCGGACACTGAAGCTTTCTTT
. | TRBJ2-5 | . | TRBV4-2 | CASSQEGPHGETQYF | TGTGCCAGCAGCCAAGAGGGACCCCACGGGGAGACCCAGTACTTC
. | TRBJ2-2 | . | TRBV29-1 | CSVEDLANTGELFF | TGCAGCGTTGAAGACCTGGCGAACACCGGGGAGCTGTTTTTT
. | TRBJ2-3 | . | TRBV6-1 | CASSEASGEGTDTQYF | TGTGCCAGCAGTGAAGCATCGGGGGAGGGCACAGATACGCAGTATTTT
. | TRBJ2-7 | TRBD1 | TRBV10-3 | CAISVQGAYEQYF | TGTGCCATCAGTGTTCAGGGGGCCTACGAGCAGTACTTC
. | TRBJ2-1 | . | TRBV28 | CASSTRRQSHEQFF | TGTGCCAGCAGTACCCGACGACAATCTCATGAGCAGTTCTTC
many | TRBJ2-7 | . | TRBV15 | CATSPITGRGRSYEQYF | TGTGCCACCAGCCCCATAACCGGGCGGGGAAGATCCTACGAGCAGTACTTC
. | TRBJ1-1 | . | TRBV4-1 | CASSLVQGTEAFF | TGCGCCAGCAGCCTTGTACAGGGCACTGAAGCTTTCTTT
. | TRBJ2-7 | . | TRBV5-6 | CASSRTASYEQYF | TGTGCCAGCTCTAGGACAGCCTCCTACGAGCAGTACTTC
. | TRBJ1-4 | . | TRBV7-2 | CASSLGGGSNEKLFF | TGTGCCAGCAGCTTAGGCGGGGGGAGTAATGAAAAACTGTTTTTT
. | TRBJ2-7 | . | TRBV14 | CASSQELRSEQYF | TGTGCCAGCAGCCAAGAATTAAGGTCCGAGCAGTACTTC
. | TRBJ2-1 | . | TRBV19 | CASSIGPAGTGNEQFF | TGTGCCAGTAGTATAGGCCCCGCGGGGACTGGCAATGAGCAGTTCTTC
. | TRBJ2-5 | TRBD1 | TRBV5-1 | CASKLRTGGKTQYF | TGCGCCAGCAAACTACGGACAGGGGGGAAGACCCAGTACTTC
. | TRBJ2-1 | . | TRBV4-2 | CASSQLHSEYNEQFF | TGTGCCAGCAGCCAGTTACACAGCGAGTACAATGAGCAGTTCTTC
once | TRBJ2-2 | . | TRBV6-1 | CASSEGTRTGELFF | TGTGCCAGCAGTGAAGGGACCAGGACCGGGGAGCTGTTTTTT
. | TRBJ1-4 | TRBD1 | TRBV19 | CASSGGQIVNEKLFF | TGTGCCAGTAGTGGGGGACAGATTGTTAATGAAAAACTGTTTTTT
. | TRBJ2-1 | . | TRBV28 | CASSTTRMWQFF | TGTGCCAGCAGCACAACGCGGATGTGGCAGTTCTTC
. | TRBJ2-1 | . | TRBV7-3 | CASSPGPEYNEQFF | TGTGCCAGCAGCCCCGGACCCGAGTACAATGAGCAGTTCTTC
. | TRBJ2-7 | . | TRBV27 | CASRRDRFFHEQYF | TGTGCCAGCAGGCGGGACAGATTCTTTCACGAGCAGTACTTC
. | TRBJ1-1 | . | TRBV5-1 | CASSPNWNTEAFF | TGCGCCAGCAGCCCGAACTGGAACACTGAAGCTTTCTTT
. | TRBJ2-3 | . | TRBV11-2 | CASSLLGTADTQYF | TGTGCCAGCAGCTTATTGGGTACCGCAGATACGCAGTATTTT
once | TRBJ1-3 | . | TRBV5-1 | CASSPGISGNTIYF | TGCGCCAGCAGCCCAGGGATCTCTGGAAACACCATATATTTT
. | TRBJ2-3 | TRBD2 | TRBV2 | CASSPGLGFVVQYF | TGTGCCAGCAGTCCGGGACTAGGGTTTGTCGTGCAGTATTTT
. | TRBJ2-5 | . | TRBV5-1 | CASSLVSGQETQYF | TGCGCCAGCAGCTTGGTGTCCGGACAAGAGACCCAGTACTTC
once | TRBJ2-7 | . | TRBV7-8 | CASSLDLFEQYF | TGTGCCAGCAGCTTAGACCTCTTCGAGCAGTACTTC
. | TRBJ2-5 | TRBD1 | TRBV28 | CASSLGTGYQETQYF | TGTGCCAGCAGTTTAGGGACAGGGTACCAAGAGACCCAGTACTTC
. | TRBJ2-1 | . | TRBV19 | CASSIVASNEQFF | TGTGCCAGTAGTATAGTGGCTAGCAATGAGCAGTTCTTC
. | TRBJ1-5 | TRBD1 | TRBV27 | CASSRGTGINQPQHF | TGTGCCAGCAGCCGCGGGACAGGGATCAATCAGCCCCAGCATTTT
. | TRBJ1-4 | . | TRBV9 | CASSGEPRGEKLFF | TGTGCCAGCAGCGGAGAACCGCGAGGCGAAAAACTGTTTTTT
. | TRBJ2-5 | TRBD1 | TRBV11-1 | CASSFPTGGAETQYF | TGTGCCAGCAGCTTTCCGACAGGGGGCGCCGAGACCCAGTACTTC
. | TRBJ2-7 | . | TRBV6-5 | CASSKNYEQYF | TGTGCCAGCAGCAAAAACTACGAGCAGTACTTC
once | TRBJ1-3 | . | TRBV2 | CASSALRQGGNTIYF | TGTGCCAGCAGTGCCTTGCGGCAGGGTGGAAACACCATATATTTT
. | TRBJ2-5 | . | TRBV18 | CASSPEVIETQYF | TGTGCCAGCTCACCAGAAGTTATAGAGACCCAGTACTTC
. | TRBJ2-3 | . | TRBV2 | CASSGLDDTDTQYF | TGTGCCAGCAGCGGACTTGACGACACAGATACGCAGTATTTT
. | TRBJ2-5 | . | TRBV5-1 | CASSFTRIQETQYF | TGCGCCAGCAGCTTTACTAGGATTCAAGAGACCCAGTACTTC
. | TRBJ2-4 | TRBD1 | TRBV28 | CASRNRGIQYF | TGTGCCAGCAGAAACAGGGGCATTCAGTACTTC
. | TRBJ2-5 | TRBD2 | TRBV19 | CASSKLAGDLGQETQYF | TGTGCCAGTAGTAAACTAGCGGGAGATTTAGGACAAGAGACCCAGTACTTC
. | TRBJ2-1 | . | TRBV18 | CASSRQYNEQFF | TGTGCCAGCTCACGACAGTACAATGAGCAGTTCTTC
. | TRBJ2-1 | TRBD2 | TRBV10-2 | CATSHGSGRGEQFF | TGCGCCACCTCCCACGGTAGCGGGAGAGGCGAGCAGTTCTTC
. | TRBJ2-3 | . | TRBV6-4 | CASSDSAGNTDTQYF | TGTGCCAGCAGTGACTCGGCAGGAAACACAGATACGCAGTATTTT